Listed below are T cell receptor beta chains from one sample, sequenced in a study of shared clonotypes between healthy human individuals. Only in-frame clones appear in the TCRdb table, and some are missing; sequencing was by immunoSEQ multiplex PCR. This table holds about 2.2 million clones, under 95% found once. Source material: naive CD8+ T cells from PBMCs. The receptors originated from a man between 18 and 35 years old in good health. Some clones in this sample may be carry-over from other donors' samples. CDR3s include the opening cysteine and the closing phenylalanine or tryptophan. A D gene is named only where the DNA matches it firmly. Rows may omit the clone size; those that give it use once, few, many or a size class.

>.|.|TRBJ1-2|TRBV2
TGTGCCAGCATCTCAGGCCCATCCCGGGCCCTACCAAATTGGGGCTACACCTTC
CASISGPSRALPNWGYTF
>TRBD2|.|TRBJ2-3|TRBV27
TGTGCCAGCAGTTTGACAGGATCGGGACTAGCGGGGGGCACAGATACGCAGTATTTT
CASSLTGSGLAGGTDTQYF
>TRBD2|.|TRBJ2-2|TRBV19
TGTGCCAGTAGGGACTCTGGGACTAGCGGGACGAACACCGGGGAGCTGTTTTTT
CASRDSGTSGTNTGELFF
>.|.|TRBJ1-1|TRBV7-8
TGTGCCAGCAGCCCCGGTGTATTTGACACTGAAGCTTTCTTT
CASSPGVFDTEAFF
>TRBD1|.|TRBJ2-7|TRBV19
TGTGCCAGTAGGACCCGGGCAGGGGGCGAATACGAGCAGTACTTC
CASRTRAGGEYEQYF
>.|.|TRBJ2-7|TRBV29-1
TGCAGCGTTGAAGAGGTCGAAGTTGGACAATCCTACGAGCAGTACTTC
CSVEEVEVGQSYEQYF
>TRBD2|.|TRBJ2-1|TRBV7-9
TGTGCCTCCTTAGCGGGATCGAGACCTTTGTACAATGAGCAGTTCTTC
CASLAGSRPLYNEQFF
>.|.|TRBJ2-7|TRBV6-6
TGTGCCAGCAGTTCCGGATCGACTGGATTCTACGTCGAGCAGTACTTC
CASSSGSTGFYVEQYF
>.|.|TRBJ1-5|TRBV10-3
TGTGCCATCAGTGACAGGGTAGATAAGCCCCAGCATTTT
CAISDRVDKPQHF
>.|.|TRBJ2-3|TRBV30
TGTGCCTGGAGACGCCAGGGCGCAGATACGCAGTATTTT
CAWRRQGADTQYF
>.|few|TRBJ2-7|TRBV19
TGTGCCAGTAGTATGTCGGAGGGCCACGAGCAGTACTTC
CASSMSEGHEQYF
>TRBD2|.|TRBJ2-7|TRBV27
TGTGCCAGCAGTCCCTTCACTAGCGGGTACTACGAGCAGTACTTC
CASSPFTSGYYEQYF